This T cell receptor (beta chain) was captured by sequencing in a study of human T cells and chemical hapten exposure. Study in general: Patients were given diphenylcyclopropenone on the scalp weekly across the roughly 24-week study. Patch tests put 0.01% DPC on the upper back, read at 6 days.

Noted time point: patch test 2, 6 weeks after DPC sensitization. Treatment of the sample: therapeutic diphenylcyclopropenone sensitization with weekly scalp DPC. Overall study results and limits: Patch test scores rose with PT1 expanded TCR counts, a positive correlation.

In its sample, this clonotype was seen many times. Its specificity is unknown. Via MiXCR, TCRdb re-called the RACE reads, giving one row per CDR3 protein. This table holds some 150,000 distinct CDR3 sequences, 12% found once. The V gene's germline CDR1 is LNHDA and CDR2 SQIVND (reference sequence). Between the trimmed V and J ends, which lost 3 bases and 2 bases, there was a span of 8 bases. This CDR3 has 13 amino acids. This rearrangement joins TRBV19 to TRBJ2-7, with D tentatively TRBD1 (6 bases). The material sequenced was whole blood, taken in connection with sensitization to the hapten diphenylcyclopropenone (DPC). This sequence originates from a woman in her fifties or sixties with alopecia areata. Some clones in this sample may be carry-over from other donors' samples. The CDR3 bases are TGTGCCAGTAGTATCCCAGGGGCCTACGAGCAGTACTTC. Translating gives CASSIPGAYEQYF.